This T cell receptor beta chain was sequenced in a study of blood T cell repertoires in COVID-19. Original data processing: Researchers report that nucleated cell counts were estimated from reference gene primer amplification. Sequencing used immunoSEQ multiplex PCR; TCRdb keeps in-frame clones, though not all of them. V and J calls and clone size are given by that table; D and trimming were obtained from the DNA. The table records a few hundred thousand clones, roughly nine tenths of them present only once. Germline CDR1 reads LNHDA; CDR2 reads SQIVND (reference sequence). Trimming left V 10 bases short and J 4 bases short, with 20 bases between. The length of the CDR3 is 15 residues.

The specimen was peripheral blood. The clonotype originates from a middle-aged woman who had recovered from COVID-19. The J gene is TRBJ1-5, the V gene TRBV19; tentative D call: TRBD1 (5 bases). The CDR3 DNA follows: TGTGCCACAAGTCCAGGGTCGGTACGAAATCAGCCCCAGCATTTT. It specifies CATSPGSVRNQPQHF.